The 27 T cell receptor beta chains below all came from one sample that was sequenced in a study of T cells in tuberculosis. Profiling relied on immunoSEQ multiplex PCR, and the TCRdb table lists in-frame clones only, not all of them. The sample consists of 35,000 to 45,000 clones, roughly 93% of them appearing once. Sequencing was done on a sample of PBMCs. These receptors originate from a donor under 30 with latent tuberculosis or without tuberculosis infection. Some clones in this sample may be carry-over from other donors' samples.

This chain uses TRBV6-1 with TRBJ2-7; D gene ambiguous. There are 12 residues in the CDR3. Germline-derived CDR1 and CDR2 are MNHNS and SASEGT. The ends were cut back, 3 bases at V and 4 bases at J, with 7 bases in the middle. Written as DNA, the CDR3 is TGTGCCAGCAGTGACCGGGTTTACGAGCAGTACTTC. Its translation is CASSDRVYEQYF.

CDR3 sequence: CASSHEMGLTIYEQFF. In nucleotides, the CDR3 is TGTGCCAGCAGCCATGAAATGGGACTGACGATCTATGAGCAGTTCTTC. V is TRBV11-2 and J is TRBJ2-1; maybe TRBD2 (6 bases). The CDR3 has 16 residues. The V end was cut by 5 bases, the J end by 8 bases, with 22 bases between. Germline V gives CDR1 SGHAT, CDR2 FQNNGV.

The V gene is TRBV4-3, the J gene TRBJ1-4; TRBD1 aligns across 7 bases. V trimming: 0 bases; J trimming: 7 bases; junction bases outside the gene matches: 8. CDR1 and CDR2 from the germline V gene are LGHNA and YSLEER. CDR3 length: 16 residues. CDR3 loop: CASSQDLGQLLEKLFF. The CDR3 DNA reads TGCGCCAGCAGCCAAGATCTGGGACAGCTTCTTGAAAAACTGTTTTTT.

The chain carries TRBV5-1 and TRBJ1-2; 7 nucleotides line up with TRBD1. This CDR3 is built from 14 residues. Germline-derived CDR1 and CDR2 are SGHRS and YFSETQ. J was trimmed by 8 bases and V by 4 bases; bases with no gene match: 11. Here the CDR3 DNA reads TGCGCCAGCAGCCCGGGACAGCCCCTATCCGGCTACACCTTC. Translation: CASSPGQPLSGYTF.

In its sample, this clone was seen a few times. V gene TRBV4-1 combines with J gene TRBJ1-3, with D unresolved. There are 16 residues in the CDR3. V lost 4 bases and J lost 0, with 13 bases in between. Germline loops: CDR1 MGHRA, CDR2 YSYEKL. This CDR3 is CASSPDPGSSGNTIYF. CDR3 sequence (DNA): TGCGCCAGCAGCCCGGATCCGGGGAGCTCTGGAAACACCATATATTTT.

J is TRBJ1-5 and V is TRBV7-2; no clear D. The CDR3 has 16 amino acids. The germline gives CDR1 SGHTA, CDR2 FQGNSA. Trimming removed 2 bases from V and 4 bases from J, with 15 bases in between. DNA of the CDR3: TGTGCCAGCAGCTTAAGAAGTGGCAGGTTAAATCAGCCCCAGCATTTT. Encoded protein: CASSLRSGRLNQPQHF.

This clone was seen just once. The rearrangement links TRBV14 to TRBJ1-1; perhaps TRBD1 as D (6 bases). The length of the CDR3 is 14 residues. Germline CDR1 reads SGHDN; CDR2 reads FVKESK. With 3 bases removed from V and 4 bases from J, the gap between germline ends came to 12 bases. In DNA form, the CDR3 reads TGTGCCAGCAGCCAGGTACAGGGAATCACTGAAGCTTTCTTT. Translating it yields CASSQVQGITEAFF.

The genes are TRBV15 and TRBJ2-7, with D hard to call. Germline CDR1 reads LNHNV; CDR2 reads YYDKDF (reference sequence). V was clipped by 0 bases and J by 2 bases, with 8 bases between them. There are 14 residues in the CDR3. The CDR3 loop is CATSRDRLPYEQYF. The CDR3 DNA sequence: TGTGCCACCAGCAGAGACAGGCTCCCCTACGAGCAGTACTTC.

This chain uses TRBV19 with TRBJ1-2; D call uncertain. This CDR3 comprises 14 residues. The V and J ends lost 0 bases and 2 bases respectively, with 7 bases between them. CDR1 is LNHDA, CDR2 SQIVND, per germline (reference sequence). CDR3 sequence reads: CASSIESTNYGYTF. In DNA form, the CDR3 reads TGTGCCAGTAGTATAGAGTCTACCAACTATGGCTACACCTTC.

The chain combines TRBV11-2 with TRBJ2-1, with TRBD2 matching 9 bases. CDR1 SGHAT and CDR2 FQNNGV come from the germline V gene. The trim removed 0 bases at V and 4 bases at J, leaving 10 bases unmatched. The CDR3 totals 18 residues. The CDR3, as DNA: TGTGCCAGCAGCTTAGATCGGACTAGCGATTACGAATACAATGAGCAGTTCTTC. This translates into CASSLDRTSDYEYNEQFF.

The chain carries TRBV11-3 and TRBJ2-5; 8 nucleotides align to TRBD1. The length of the CDR3 is 16 residues. V trimming: 1 base; J trimming: 5 bases; junction bases outside the gene matches: 9. The germline CDR1 and CDR2 sequences are SGHNT and YENEEA. Written as DNA, the CDR3 is TGTGCCAGCAGCTTAGGCTGGGCAGGGGGCGTGGAGACCCAGTACTTC. This translates into CASSLGWAGGVETQYF.

The gene calls are TRBV11-3 and TRBJ2-2; perhaps TRBD1 as D (5 bases). The CDR3 is 18 residues long. V lost 0 bases and J lost 4, with 18 bases in between. The V gene's germline CDR1 is SGHNT and CDR2 YENEEA. CDR3 protein: CASSLEGDRASGTGELFF. The CDR3 coding sequence is TGTGCCAGCAGCTTAGAGGGCGACAGAGCCTCCGGCACCGGGGAGCTGTTTTTT.

The rearrangement uses TRBV6-5 and TRBJ2-1; 10 positions match TRBD2. CDR3 length: 15 residues. V was pared by 4 bases and J by 5 bases, with 5 bases of the junction left unmatched. Germline loops: CDR1 MNHEY, CDR2 SVGAGI. CDR3 residues: CASSFTSGANNEQFF. DNA for the CDR3: TGTGCCAGCAGTTTTACTAGCGGGGCCAACAATGAGCAGTTCTTC.

This clone was detected once. CDR3: CAWSPGNNEQFF. CDR3 DNA sequence: TGTGCCTGGAGTCCAGGTAACAATGAGCAGTTCTTC. The genes are TRBV30 and TRBJ2-1, with D uncertain. CDR1 GTSNPN and CDR2 SVGIG come from the germline V gene (reference sequence). Between the trimmed V and J ends, which lost 2 bases and 5 bases, there was a span of 7 bases. The CDR3 loop spans 12 amino acids. The complete variable domain, with remaining parts taken from reference TRBV30 and TRBJ2-1, reads SQTIHQWPATLVQPVGSPLSLECTVEGTSNPNLYWYRQAAGRGLQLLFYSVGIGQISSEVPQNLSASRPQDRQFILSSKKLLLSDSGFYLCAWSPGNNEQFFGPGTRLTVL.

The chain joins TRBV7-2 to TRBJ1-3; 11 bases match TRBD1. Germline CDR1 SGHTA, CDR2 FQGNSA. Germline trimming cut 2 bases from V and 7 bases from J; bases unmatched to any gene: 10. The CDR3 is 17 amino acids. CDR3 sequence: CASSLIPGTGGSNTIYF. The CDR3 bases are TGTGCCAGCAGCTTAATCCCCGGGACAGGGGGATCCAACACCATATATTTT.

The rearrangement joins TRBV7-2 to TRBJ2-7; 8 bases map to TRBD1. CDR3 length equals 15 residues. Trimming removed 2 bases from V and 2 bases from J; junction bases left unmatched: 5. CDR1 is SGHTA, CDR2 FQGNSA, per germline. The CDR3 DNA sequence: TGTGCCAGCAGCTTAAGACAGGGGAGCGCCTACGAGCAGTACTTC. Its protein product is CASSLRQGSAYEQYF.

This chain links TRBV18 with TRBJ1-2; 7 nucleotides align to TRBD1. Unmatched junction bases numbered 7, after V lost 6 bases and J lost 3 bases. This CDR3 contains 14 residues. Germline values: CDR1 KGHSH, CDR2 LQKENI. In DNA, the CDR3 is TGTGCCAGCTCCCACAGGGGTAGTCACTATGGCTACACCTTC. Translated, it gives CASSHRGSHYGYTF.

The CDR3 region has the DNA TGCGCCAGCAGTGAGTCGGACGGAGGGGTGAACGAGCAGTACTTC. This gives the protein CASSESDGGVNEQYF. The V call is TRBV10-1, the J call TRBJ2-7; weak D call: TRBD2 (6 bases). This CDR3 comprises 15 residues. V lost 0 bases and J lost 5, with 14 bases in between. From germline, CDR1 is WNHNN and CDR2 SYGVQD (reference sequence).

The chain couples TRBV7-2 to TRBJ2-1; the match to TRBD1 covers 8 bases. V lost 1 base, J lost 7 bases, and 12 bases stayed unmatched. This CDR3 has 17 residues. Germline-derived CDR1 and CDR2 are SGHTA and FQGNSA. Written as DNA, the CDR3 is TGTGCCAGCAGCTTAGTCTCAGGGGGCTCTTATAGAAATGAGCAGTTCTTC. Translated: CASSLVSGGSYRNEQFF.

The J gene is TRBJ1-1, the V gene TRBV19; tentative D call: TRBD1 (5 bases). The CDR3 is 11 amino acids. The germline V and J ends were trimmed by 8 bases and 5 bases, with 9 bases remaining between them. The germline V gene encodes CDR1 LNHDA and CDR2 SQIVND (reference sequence). CDR3 loop: CASGGVTEAFF. CDR3 bases: TGTGCCAGTGGGGGGGTAACTGAAGCTTTCTTT.

The chain is built from TRBV10-1 and TRBJ2-7; D might be TRBD1 (6 bases). There are 13 residues in the CDR3. V lost 3 bases, J lost 7 bases, and 13 bases lay in between. The V gene's germline CDR1 is WNHNN and CDR2 SYGVQD (reference sequence). In nucleotides, the CDR3 is TGCGCCAGCAGTGACCCCCCTAGGGGGGAGCAGTACTTC. Translation: CASSDPPRGEQYF.

CDR3: CSVRKVAGIANTEAFF. DNA of the CDR3: TGCAGCGTTCGTAAAGTCGCAGGGATCGCAAACACTGAAGCTTTCTTT. The chain employs TRBV29-1 and TRBJ1-1, with D perhaps TRBD1 (5 bases). V lost 5 bases, J lost 2 bases, and 21 bases lay in between. Germline values: CDR1 SQVTM, CDR2 ANQGSEA. The CDR3 length is 16 residues. The complete variable domain, with remaining parts taken from reference TRBV29-1 and TRBJ1-1, reads SAVISQKPSRDICQRGTSLTIQCQVDSQVTMMFWYRQQPGQSLTLIATANQGSEATYESGFVIDKFPISRPNLTFSTLTVSNMSPEDSSIYLCSVRKVAGIANTEAFFGQGTRLTVV.

This clone was detected only a few times. The gene calls are TRBV18 and TRBJ1-4; the D gene is possibly TRBD1 (6 bases). Germline assignment: CDR1 KGHSH and CDR2 LQKENI. Trimming stripped 2 bases from V and 5 bases from J, with 9 bases between. The CDR3 length is 14 residues. CDR3 amino acids: CASSPEGGNEKLFF. DNA for the CDR3: TGTGCCAGCTCACCAGAAGGGGGAAATGAAAAACTGTTTTTT.

The V gene is TRBV7-8, the J gene TRBJ2-3, with 7 bases matching TRBD1. The CDR3 has 16 amino acids. Germline loops: CDR1 SGHVS, CDR2 FQNEAQ. Unmatched junction bases numbered 5, after V lost 1 base and J lost 1 base. The CDR3 region is CASSLEGTARTDTQYF. DNA of the CDR3: TGTGCCAGCAGCTTAGAAGGGACAGCCCGCACAGATACGCAGTATTTT.

The rearrangement joins TRBV7-9 to TRBJ2-7; D call uncertain. The germline CDR1 and CDR2 sequences are SEHNR and FQNEAQ (reference sequence). The CDR3 contains 13 residues. Trimming took off 4 bases at V and 2 bases at J, with 9 bases between the two ends. CDR3 amino acids: CASSSTSPYEQYF. DNA of the CDR3: TGTGCCAGCAGCTCGACAAGTCCCTACGAGCAGTACTTC.

This rearrangement joins TRBV15 to TRBJ1-6, with D hard to call. V lost 3 bases, J lost 7 bases, and 10 bases lay in between. The CDR3 runs 14 residues. Germline V gene data show CDR1 as LNHNV and CDR2 as YYDKDF (reference sequence). CDR3 DNA sequence: TGTGCCACCAGCAGCCCAGAAACCAATTCACCCCTCCACTTT. Its protein product is CATSSPETNSPLHF. The whole variable domain, remainder taken from reference TRBV15 and TRBJ1-6, is DAMVIQNPRYQVTQFGKPVTLSCSQTLNHNVMYWYQQKSSQAPKLLFHYYDKDFNNEADTPDNFQSRRPNTSFCFLDIRSPGLGDTAMYLCATSSPETNSPLHFGNGTRLTVT.

The rearrangement joins TRBV11-3 to TRBJ2-3; TRBD2 agrees at 9 bases. Germline V gives CDR1 SGHNT, CDR2 YENEEA. V trimming: 4 bases; J trimming: 2 bases; junction bases outside the gene matches: 16. The CDR3 sequence is 19 residues long. The chain's CDR3 is CASSSRWGSGGHDTDTQYF. The CDR3, as DNA: TGTGCCAGCAGCTCCCGTTGGGGTAGCGGGGGCCACGACACAGATACGCAGTATTTT.